This T cell receptor (beta chain) was identified during a study of control samples from healthy donors and cancer patients. Trimming cost V 4 bases and J 7 bases; bases outside gene matches: 10. The CDR3 loop spans 16 amino acids. In germline, CDR1 is SGHRS, CDR2 YFSETQ. Profiling relied on immunoSEQ multiplex PCR, and the TCRdb table lists in-frame clones only, not all of them. The sample lists roughly 99,000 clones, roughly four fifths occurring once. The specimen was blood. This clonotype was sampled from a man in his 60s in good health. The chain carries TRBV5-1 and TRBJ1-6, with 8 bases that match TRBD1. The CDR3: CASSQRGQGGNSPLHF. The DNA for the CDR3 is TGCGCCAGCAGCCAAAGAGGACAGGGAGGGAATTCACCCCTCCACTTT.